A selection of T cell receptor beta chains follows, all from one sample in a study of blood T cell repertoires in COVID-19. Sequencing was performed with immunoSEQ multiplex PCR; in TCRdb, only in-frame clones are kept and a portion is missing. This sample carries under 250,000 clones, around 83% of them seen once, and the ten largest clones take 7.5% to 9%. Sequences were obtained from peripheral blood. The receptors shown here come from a woman aged 45 to 65 with acute or convalescent COVID-19. The CDR3 runs from the conserved cysteine through the conserved F or W. The order of the fields is D gene, CDR3 length, clone size, V gene, J gene, CDR3 protein, CDR3 DNA. The D gene is left open where the match is weak. Clone size is given for some rows only: seen once, a few or many times, or a class if the clone is expanded.

NA	17	NA	TRBV7-6	TRBJ2-3	CASSPTDSPQSTDTQYF	TGTGCCAGCAGCCCTACTGACAGCCCCCAAAGCACAGATACGCAGTATTTT
TRBD2	15	NA	TRBV6-5	TRBJ2-1	CASSQTSGRSNEQFF	TGTGCCAGCAGTCAGACTAGCGGGAGAAGCAACGAGCAGTTCTTC
TRBD2	14	NA	TRBV3-1/TRBV3-2	TRBJ2-5	CASSLLAVEETQYF	TGTGCCAGCAGCCTACTAGCGGTGGAGGAGACCCAGTACTTC
NA	15	NA	TRBV9	TRBJ2-1	CASSVYSGDYNEQFF	TGTGCCAGCAGCGTCTATTCAGGGGACTACAATGAGCAGTTCTTC
NA	15	NA	TRBV5-1	TRBJ2-3	CASSLQTGVIDTQYF	TGCGCCAGCAGCTTGCAAACGGGAGTGATAGATACGCAGTATTTT
NA	15	NA	TRBV24-1	TRBJ2-3	CATSDLLEDTDTQYF	TGTGCCACCAGTGATCTCCTAGAAGACACAGATACGCAGTATTTT
TRBD1	19	NA	TRBV28	TRBJ2-1	CASIGVVGQSALANNEQFF	TGTGCCAGCATTGGCGTGGTGGGACAGTCCGCTCTTGCGAACAATGAGCAGTTCTTC
TRBD2	19	NA	TRBV28	TRBJ2-3	CASRKKTYRTSGFTDTQYF	TGTGCCAGCAGGAAGAAGACTTACCGGACTAGCGGATTTACAGATACGCAGTATTTT
NA	13	NA	TRBV5-1	TRBJ1-1	CASSLRANTEAFF	TGCGCCAGCAGCTTGAGAGCGAACACTGAAGCTTTCTTT
TRBD2	12	once	TRBV10-1	TRBJ2-1	CASSAQAGKQFF	TGCGCCAGCAGTGCCCAAGCGGGGAAGCAGTTCTTC
TRBD1	15	NA	TRBV27	TRBJ2-7	CASSPARTGVYEQYF	TGTGCCAGCAGTCCTGCGCGGACAGGGGTATACGAGCAGTACTTC
NA	14	NA	TRBV5-1	TRBJ2-7	CASSLGGAGYEQYF	TGCGCCAGCAGCTTAGGGGGAGCAGGCTACGAGCAGTACTTC
NA	17	NA	TRBV5-1	TRBJ1-3	CASSLTSSGNSGNTIYF	TGCGCCAGCAGCTTGACTTCGAGCGGGAACTCTGGAAACACCATATATTTT
TRBD1	17	once	TRBV3-1/TRBV3-2	TRBJ1-1	CASSRRTGAVTNTEAFF	TGTGCCAGCAGCCGCCGGACAGGGGCTGTCACGAACACTGAAGCTTTCTTT
TRBD1	14	NA	TRBV7-2	TRBJ2-7	CASSYGRQGSEQYF	TGTGCCAGCAGCTACGGCAGACAGGGAAGCGAGCAGTACTTC
TRBD1	14	once	TRBV29-1	TRBJ1-2	CSVVKTGANDGYTF	TGCAGCGTTGTAAAGACAGGGGCAAACGATGGCTACACCTTC
NA	15	NA	TRBV6-5	TRBJ1-2	CASSYSRGLNYGYTF	TGTGCCAGCAGTTACTCGCGGGGGTTGAACTATGGCTACACCTTC
TRBD1	15	NA	TRBV5-1	TRBJ2-1	CASSLGTGTNNEQFF	TGCGCCAGCAGCTTGGGGACAGGGACGAACAATGAGCAGTTCTTC
NA	15	NA	TRBV6-1	TRBJ2-2	CASSDTRGSAGELFF	TGTGCCAGCAGTGACACCCGGGGGTCGGCCGGGGAGCTGTTTTTT
NA	14	NA	TRBV24-1	TRBJ2-1	CATSAFGGGNEQFF	TGTGCCACCAGTGCGTTTGGGGGAGGCAATGAGCAGTTCTTC
NA	14	NA	TRBV11-2	TRBJ2-7	CASSPRGISYEQYF	TGTGCCAGCAGCCCCCGGGGTATTTCCTACGAGCAGTACTTC
NA	15	NA	TRBV28	TRBJ1-5	CASRTGGGSNQPQHF	TGTGCCAGCCGGACGGGGGGCGGTAGCAATCAGCCCCAGCATTTT
TRBD2	16	NA	TRBV18	TRBJ2-3	CASSPLGGSGTDTQYF	TGTGCCAGCTCACCCTTGGGCGGGAGCGGCACAGATACGCAGTATTTT
NA	13	few	TRBV3-1/TRBV3-2	TRBJ2-1	CASSQGGGTEQFF	TGTGCCAGCAGCCAAGGGGGAGGGACAGAGCAGTTCTTC
NA	12	few	TRBV5-4	TRBJ1-2	CASTSDRYGYTF	TGTGCCAGCACCTCGGACAGATATGGCTACACCTTC
NA	16	few	TRBV5-4	TRBJ2-5	CASSSPYRDTQETQYF	TGTGCCAGCAGCTCGCCGTACAGGGACACCCAAGAGACCCAGTACTTC
TRBD2	15	NA	TRBV5-5	TRBJ2-7	CASSLVLAGSREQYF	TGTGCCAGCAGCTTGGTGCTAGCGGGATCTCGCGAGCAGTACTTC
TRBD1	16	once	TRBV4-1	TRBJ2-7	CASSQAMGQGTYEQYF	TGCGCCAGCAGCCAAGCGATGGGACAGGGGACCTACGAGCAGTACTTC
TRBD2	15	NA	TRBV2	TRBJ2-1	CASSLSGSPYNEQFF	TGTGCCAGCAGCTTGAGCGGGAGCCCCTACAATGAGCAGTTCTTC
NA	17	few	TRBV11-2	TRBJ1-6	CASSPGTSRHMSSPLHF	TGTGCCAGCAGCCCGGGGACAAGCAGGCATATGAGTTCACCCCTCCACTTT
TRBD1	17	NA	TRBV28	TRBJ1-4	CASSLVGGGQSNEKLFF	TGTGCCAGCAGTTTAGTAGGTGGGGGACAGTCTAATGAAAAACTGTTTTTT
TRBD1	15	NA	TRBV30	TRBJ2-1	CAWSLTGTAYNEQFF	TGTGCCTGGAGTCTAACCGGGACAGCCTACAATGAGCAGTTCTTC